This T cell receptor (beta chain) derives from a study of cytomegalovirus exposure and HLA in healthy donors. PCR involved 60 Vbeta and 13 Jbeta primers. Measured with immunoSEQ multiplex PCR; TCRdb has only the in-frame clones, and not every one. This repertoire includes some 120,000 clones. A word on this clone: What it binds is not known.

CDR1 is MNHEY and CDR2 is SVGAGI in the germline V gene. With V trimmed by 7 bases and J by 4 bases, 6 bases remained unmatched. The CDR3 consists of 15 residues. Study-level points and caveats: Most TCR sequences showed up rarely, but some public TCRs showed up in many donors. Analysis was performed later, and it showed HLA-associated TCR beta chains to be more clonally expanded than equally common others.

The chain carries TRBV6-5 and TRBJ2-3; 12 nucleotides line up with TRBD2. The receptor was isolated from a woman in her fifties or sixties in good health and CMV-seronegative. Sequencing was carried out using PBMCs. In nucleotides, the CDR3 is TGTGCCAGCACCCAAACTAGCGGGGGGCCAGATACGCAGTATTTT. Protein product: CASTQTSGGPDTQYF.